Following are 13 T cell receptor beta chains from one sample sequenced in a study of blood T cell repertoires in COVID-19. Produced via immunoSEQ multiplex PCR; TCRdb's table is partial and in-frame only. The sample holds roughly 300,000 clones, about 80% seen once. The sample was peripheral blood. These receptors all come from a woman between 50 and 59 years old who had recovered from COVID-19.

The genes are TRBV7-2 and TRBJ1-2; no definite D call. This CDR3 has 14 residues. In germline, CDR1 is SGHTA, CDR2 FQGNSA. Between the trimmed V and J ends, which lost 4 bases and 3 bases, there was a span of 12 bases. The CDR3 region has the DNA TGTGCCAGCAGCTCATCGGGGTTCGACTATGGCTACACCTTC. Amino acid sequence: CASSSSGFDYGYTF.

The chain joins TRBV5-1 to TRBJ1-1; 8 nucleotides align to TRBD1. Germline CDR1 is SGHRS and CDR2 is YFSETQ. This CDR3 is built from 14 residues. Germline trimming cut 4 bases from V and 7 bases from J; bases unmatched to any gene: 9. The CDR3 coding sequence is TGCGCCAGCAGCCCGGACAGGGCCTATAATGAAGCTTTCTTT. It translates to CASSPDRAYNEAFF.

V is TRBV11-1 and J is TRBJ2-3; 9 bases agree with TRBD2. The junction had 8 bases not matched to a gene; V was cut back by 1 base and J by 6 bases. This CDR3 has 16 amino acids. CDR1 is SGHAT and CDR2 is FQDESV in the germline V gene (reference sequence). The CDR3 DNA is TGTGCCAGCAGCTTAGGGACTAGCGCCCTTCCGGATACGCAGTATTTT. It specifies CASSLGTSALPDTQYF.

The rearrangement joins TRBV27 to TRBJ1-2, with 9 positions matching TRBD1. V trimming: 6 bases; J trimming: 8 bases; junction bases outside the gene matches: 10. CDR1 and CDR2 from the germline V gene are MNHEY and SMNVEV (reference sequence). The CDR3 spans 14 residues. Here the CDR3 DNA reads TGTGCCAGCAGGCCGGGACAGGGTTCGGGAGGCTACACCTTC. Translation: CASRPGQGSGGYTF.

The chain has TRBV4-3 and TRBJ2-3, with D possibly being TRBD2 (5 bases). Trimming stripped 0 bases from V and 4 bases from J, with 11 bases between. This CDR3 is 15 amino acids long. Germline CDR1 and CDR2: LGHNA and YSLEER. CDR3 amino acids: CASSQETRVSDTQYF. The CDR3 region has the DNA TGCGCCAGCAGCCAAGAGACGAGGGTTTCAGATACGCAGTATTTT.

The chain links TRBV20-1 to TRBJ2-2; D remains unclear. Trimming took 5 bases from V and 5 from J, leaving 6 bases between them. Germline CDR1 DFQATT, CDR2 SNEGSKA (reference sequence). The CDR3 spans 11 residues. The CDR3 DNA reads TGCAGTGCTTACAAGACCGGGGAGCTGTTTTTT. Translated, it gives CSAYKTGELFF.

V gene TRBV12-3 or TRBV12-4 combines with J gene TRBJ1-2; TRBD1 aligns across 7 bases. V gave up 4 bases and J gave up 7 bases; unmatched junction bases: 0. This CDR3 has 11 amino acids. CDR3 DNA: TGTGCCAGCAGTTACAGGGGTGGCTACACCTTC. This encodes CASSYRGGYTF.

This chain connects TRBV19 to TRBJ1-2, with 7 positions matching TRBD1. The germline CDR1 and CDR2 sequences are LNHDA and SQIVND (reference sequence). The ends lost 10 bases at V and 4 bases at J; junction bases unmatched: 18. The CDR3 has 16 amino acids. CDR3 bases: TGTGCCACCAGAACAGGGGCCAGCTCAAGTCTCTATGGCTACACCTTC. Translation gives CATRTGASSSLYGYTF.

This chain links TRBV7-9 with TRBJ1-2; weak D call: TRBD1 (6 bases). The germline CDR1 and CDR2 sequences are SEHNR and FQNEAQ (reference sequence). This CDR3 is built from 16 residues. Between the trimmed V and J ends, which lost 4 bases and 0 bases, there was a span of 15 bases. In DNA, the CDR3 is TGTGCCAGCAGCTCCACCGCGGGGGCAACTAACTATGGCTACACCTTC. Encoded protein: CASSSTAGATNYGYTF.

This chain uses TRBV28 with TRBJ1-1; possibly TRBD1 for D (6 bases). Trimming removed 6 bases from V and 2 bases from J, with 16 bases in between. The CDR3 is made up of 15 amino acids. Germline CDR1 and CDR2: MDHEN and SYDVKM. This CDR3 reads CASRLWTASNTEAFF. CDR3 DNA: TGTGCCAGCAGGTTGTGGACAGCGAGTAACACTGAAGCTTTCTTT.

The chain has TRBV5-4 and TRBJ2-7, with D perhaps TRBD1 (6 bases). The V end lost 2 bases, the J end lost 2 bases, and 17 bases lay between the germline ends. Germline V gives CDR1 SGHNT, CDR2 YYREEE (reference sequence). The CDR3 has 16 amino acids. The CDR3 reads CASSFSVLDRAYEQYF. The CDR3 coding sequence is TGTGCCAGCAGCTTTAGTGTCTTGGACAGAGCCTACGAGCAGTACTTC.

The J gene is TRBJ1-5, the V gene TRBV19, with 8 bases fitting TRBD1. The V gene's germline CDR1 is LNHDA and CDR2 SQIVND (reference sequence). This CDR3 comprises 14 residues. The V segment lost 5 bases and the J segment 5 bases; nucleotides outside the gene matches: 5. DNA of the CDR3: TGTGCCAGTAGTGCCGACAGGGGTGATCAGCCCCAGCATTTT. Amino acid sequence: CASSADRGDQPQHF.

The genes are TRBV7-3 and TRBJ1-1; a weak D match, TRBD1 (6 bases). The CDR3 is made up of 14 amino acids. The V end lost 2 bases, the J end lost 5 bases, and 12 bases lay between the germline ends. Germline-derived CDR1 and CDR2 are SGHTA and FQGTGA. CDR3 in amino acids: CASSLQGQGTEAFF. The CDR3 DNA is TGTGCCAGCAGCTTACAGGGGCAGGGGACTGAAGCTTTCTTT.